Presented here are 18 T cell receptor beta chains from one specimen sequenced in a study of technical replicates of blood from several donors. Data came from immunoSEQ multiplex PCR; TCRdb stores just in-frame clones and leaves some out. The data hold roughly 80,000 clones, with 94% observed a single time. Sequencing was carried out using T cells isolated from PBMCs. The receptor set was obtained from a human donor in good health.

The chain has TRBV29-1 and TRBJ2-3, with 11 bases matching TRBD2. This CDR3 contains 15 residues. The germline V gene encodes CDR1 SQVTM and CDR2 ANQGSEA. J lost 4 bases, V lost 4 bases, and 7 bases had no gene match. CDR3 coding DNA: TGCAGCGTTGTTATGATAGCGGGAGGGCCAGATACGCAGTATTTT. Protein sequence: CSVVMIAGGPDTQYF.

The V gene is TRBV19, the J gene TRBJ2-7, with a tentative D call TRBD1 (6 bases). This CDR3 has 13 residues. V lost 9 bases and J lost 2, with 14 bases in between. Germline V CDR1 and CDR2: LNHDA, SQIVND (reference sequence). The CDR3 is CASRPRGTYEQYF. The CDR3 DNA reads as TGTGCCAGCAGGCCCAGGGGCACCTACGAGCAGTACTTC.

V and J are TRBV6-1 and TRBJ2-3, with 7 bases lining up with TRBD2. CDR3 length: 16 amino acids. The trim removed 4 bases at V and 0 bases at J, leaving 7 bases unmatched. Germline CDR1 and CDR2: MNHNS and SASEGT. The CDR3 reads CASSGGLAGSTDTQYF. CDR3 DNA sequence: TGTGCCAGCAGTGGGGGGTTAGCGGGTAGCACAGATACGCAGTATTTT.

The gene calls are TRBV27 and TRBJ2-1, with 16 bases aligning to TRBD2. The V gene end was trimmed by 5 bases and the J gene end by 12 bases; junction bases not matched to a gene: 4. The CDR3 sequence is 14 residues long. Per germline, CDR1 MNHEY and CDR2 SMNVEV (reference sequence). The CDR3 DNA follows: TGTGCCAGCAGTGAGGGACTAGCGGGAGGGCGGCAGTTCTTC. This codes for CASSEGLAGGRQFF.

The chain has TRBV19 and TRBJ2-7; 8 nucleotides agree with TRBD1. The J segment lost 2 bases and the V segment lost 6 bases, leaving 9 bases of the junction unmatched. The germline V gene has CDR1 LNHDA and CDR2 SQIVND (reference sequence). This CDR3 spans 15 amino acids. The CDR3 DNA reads TGTGCCAGTAGACCCCAGGGGGCACACACCTACGAGCAGTACTTC. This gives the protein CASRPQGAHTYEQYF.

This CDR3 is CASKAGGRSTDTQYF. DNA of the CDR3: TGTGCCAGCAAAGCGGGAGGTAGGAGCACAGATACGCAGTATTTT. V and J are TRBV2 and TRBJ2-3, with 9 bases fitting TRBD2. The CDR3 extends over 15 amino acids. Trimming removed 7 bases from V and 0 bases from J; junction bases left unmatched: 5. Germline assignment: CDR1 SNHLY and CDR2 FYNNEI.

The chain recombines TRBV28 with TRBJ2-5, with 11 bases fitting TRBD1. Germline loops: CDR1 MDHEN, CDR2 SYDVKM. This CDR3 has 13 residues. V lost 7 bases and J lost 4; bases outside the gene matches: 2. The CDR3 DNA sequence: TGTGCCAGCACCGGGACAGGGGGAGAGACCCAGTACTTC. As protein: CASTGTGGETQYF.

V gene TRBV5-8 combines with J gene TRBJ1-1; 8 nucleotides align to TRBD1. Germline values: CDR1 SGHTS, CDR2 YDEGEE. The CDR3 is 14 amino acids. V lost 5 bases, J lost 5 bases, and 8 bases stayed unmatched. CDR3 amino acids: CASSFRQGRTEAFF. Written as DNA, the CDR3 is TGTGCCAGCAGTTTTAGACAGGGGAGGACTGAAGCTTTCTTT.

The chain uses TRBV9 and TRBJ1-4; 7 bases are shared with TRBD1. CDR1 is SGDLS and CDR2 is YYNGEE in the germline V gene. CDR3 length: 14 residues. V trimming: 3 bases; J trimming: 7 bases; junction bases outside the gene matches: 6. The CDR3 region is CASSGGTGAEKLFF. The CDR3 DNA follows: TGTGCCAGCAGCGGCGGAACAGGGGCTGAAAAACTGTTTTTT.

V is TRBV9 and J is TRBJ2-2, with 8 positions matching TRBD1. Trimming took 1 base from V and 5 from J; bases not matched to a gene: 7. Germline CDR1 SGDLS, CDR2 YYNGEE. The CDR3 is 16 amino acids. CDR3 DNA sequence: TGTGCCAGCAGCGTACGCGACAGGGGATATACCGGGGAGCTGTTTTTT. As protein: CASSVRDRGYTGELFF.

Here the CDR3 reads CASSLQGFGNQPQHF. DNA for the CDR3: TGTGCCAGCAGCTTACAGGGATTCGGCAATCAGCCCCAGCATTTT. V and J are TRBV7-2 and TRBJ1-5; D may be TRBD1 (5 bases). This CDR3 has 15 amino acids. Germline V gene sequence: CDR1 SGHTA, CDR2 FQGNSA. The V and J ends lost 2 bases and 2 bases respectively, with 10 bases between them.

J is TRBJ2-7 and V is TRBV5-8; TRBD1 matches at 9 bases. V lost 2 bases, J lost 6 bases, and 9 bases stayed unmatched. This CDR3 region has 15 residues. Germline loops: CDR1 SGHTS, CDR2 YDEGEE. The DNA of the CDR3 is TGTGCCAGCAGCTTCGGGACAGGGCAGAATGGCGAGCAGTACTTC. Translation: CASSFGTGQNGEQYF. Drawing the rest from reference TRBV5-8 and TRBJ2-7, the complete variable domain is EAGVTQSPTHLIKTRGQQATLRCSPISGHTSVYWYQQALGLGLQFLLWYDEGEERNRGNFPPRFSGRQFPNYSSELNVNALELEDSALYLCASSFGTGQNGEQYFGPGTRLTVT.

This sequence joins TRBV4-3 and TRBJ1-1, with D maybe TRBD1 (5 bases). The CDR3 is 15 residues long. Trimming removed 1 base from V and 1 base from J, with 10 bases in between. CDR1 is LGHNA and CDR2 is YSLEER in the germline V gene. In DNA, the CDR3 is TGCGCCAGCAGCCAAGCCCAGGGTTGGAACACTGAAGCTTTCTTT. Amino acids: CASSQAQGWNTEAFF.

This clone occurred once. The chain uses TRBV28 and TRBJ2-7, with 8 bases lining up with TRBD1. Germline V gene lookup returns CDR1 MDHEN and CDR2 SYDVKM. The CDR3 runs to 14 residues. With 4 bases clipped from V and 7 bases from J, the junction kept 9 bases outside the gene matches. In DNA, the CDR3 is TGTGCCAGCAGTTCCGGACAGGGAAAAGGGGAGCAGTACTTC. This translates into CASSSGQGKGEQYF.

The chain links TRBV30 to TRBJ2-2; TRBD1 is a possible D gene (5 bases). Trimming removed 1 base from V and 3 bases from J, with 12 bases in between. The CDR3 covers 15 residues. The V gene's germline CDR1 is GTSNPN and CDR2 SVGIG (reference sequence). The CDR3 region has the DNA TGTGCCTGGAGTGGGGCGGACACTTACACCGGGGAGCTGTTTTTT. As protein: CAWSGADTYTGELFF.

CDR3 bases: TGCAGCGTTGACCCTAGCGGGAGAGGGTATGAGCAGTTCTTC. It codes for CSVDPSGRGYEQFF. This sequence joins TRBV29-1 and TRBJ2-1, with 10 bases that match TRBD2. The germline gives CDR1 SQVTM, CDR2 ANQGSEA. The CDR3 has 14 residues. V was clipped by 3 bases and J by 8 bases; unmatched bases: 7.

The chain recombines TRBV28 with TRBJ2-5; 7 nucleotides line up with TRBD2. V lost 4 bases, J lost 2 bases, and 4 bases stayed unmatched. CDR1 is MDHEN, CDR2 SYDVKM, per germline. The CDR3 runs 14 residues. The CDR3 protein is CASSSAGIQETQYF. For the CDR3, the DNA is TGTGCCAGCAGTTCAGCGGGAATACAAGAGACCCAGTACTTC. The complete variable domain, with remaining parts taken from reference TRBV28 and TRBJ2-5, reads DVKVTQSSRYLVKRTGEKVFLECVQDMDHENMFWYRQDPGLGLRLIYFSYDVKMKEKGDIPEGYSVSREKKERFSLILESASTNQTSMYLCASSSAGIQETQYFGPGTRLLVL.

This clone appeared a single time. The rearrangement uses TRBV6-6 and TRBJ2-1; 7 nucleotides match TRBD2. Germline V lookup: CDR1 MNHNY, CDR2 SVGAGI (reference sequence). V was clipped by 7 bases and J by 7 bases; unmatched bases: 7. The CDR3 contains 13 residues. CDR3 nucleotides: TGTGCCAGCACCACCGGGGAGGGAAATGAGCAGTTCTTC. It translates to CASTTGEGNEQFF.